These 25 T cell receptor beta chains were sequenced from one sample in a study of Ad26.COV2.S vaccination and SARS-CoV-2 variants. Treatment noted: around 19 received Ad26.COV2.S at low or high dose, single or two shots; about 5 received placebo; per-sample allocation not given. Each sample was drawn 63 days after the first injection (of vaccine or placebo). The data were produced by immunoSEQ multiplex PCR, yet TCRdb's version contains in-frame clones alone and is incomplete. The sample carries roughly 400,000 clones, 75% to 90% recorded once. The sequenced sample was peripheral blood, obtained in a trial of Ad26.COV2.S vaccine versus placebo. The receptors here all came from a person aged 18-60 years who received the Ad26.COV2.S COVID-19 vaccine or a placebo.

This chain connects TRBV9 to TRBJ2-1; TRBD2 is a possible D gene (6 bases). Trimming took 6 bases from V and 6 from J, leaving 13 bases between them. CDR1 SGDLS and CDR2 YYNGEE come from the germline V gene. The CDR3 has 13 amino acids. CDR3 DNA sequence: TGTGCCAGCACCCCCCAGGGAGGCAATGAGCAGTTCTTC. Translating it yields CASTPQGGNEQFF.

The chain's CDR3 is CASSVGVSTRNEQFF. CDR3 nucleotide sequence: TGTGCCAGCAGCGTAGGGGTTAGTACTAGAAATGAGCAGTTCTTC. The chain is built from TRBV9 and TRBJ2-1; a possible D gene is TRBD2 (5 bases). V was clipped by 0 bases and J by 7 bases, with 14 bases between them. Germline V lookup: CDR1 SGDLS, CDR2 YYNGEE. CDR3 length: 15 residues.

This clone was counted between two and nine times. This chain joins TRBV24-1 and TRBJ1-2; D not certain. The CDR3 consists of 13 residues. Per germline, CDR1 KGHDR and CDR2 SFDVKD. V lost 7 bases to trimming and J lost 3 bases, with 11 bases between them. The CDR3 reads CATRSATDYGYTF. The CDR3 DNA reads TGTGCCACCAGATCAGCAACTGACTATGGCTACACCTTC.

The rearrangement links TRBV6-5 to TRBJ2-7; D may be TRBD1 or TRBD2 (5 bases each). Germline V CDR1 and CDR2: MNHEY, SVGAGI. This CDR3 spans 14 amino acids. V lost 2 bases to trimming and J lost 3 bases, with 11 bases between them. DNA for the CDR3: TGTGCCAGCAGTTACAGAGGGGATCGCTACGAGCAGTACTTC. This codes for CASSYRGDRYEQYF.

This clone was observed a single time. The chain uses TRBV7-8 and TRBJ1-5; D is uncertain. There are 13 residues in the CDR3. Per the germline V gene, CDR1 is SGHVS and CDR2 is FQNEAQ. V lost 3 bases to trimming and J lost 10 bases, with 13 bases between them. The CDR3 DNA is TGTGCCAGCAGCTTGAAGGCCGACCTCCCCCAGCATTTT. This codes for CASSLKADLPQHF.

The CDR3 here is CASSVVSERETQYF. In DNA, the CDR3 is TGTGCCAGCAGCGTAGTGTCCGAACGGGAGACCCAGTACTTC. The J gene is TRBJ2-5, the V gene TRBV9, with D unresolved. V was clipped by 0 bases and J by 5 bases, with 11 bases between them. The CDR3 extends over 14 amino acids. CDR1 and CDR2 from the germline V gene are SGDLS and YYNGEE.

The gene calls are TRBV19 and TRBJ1-2; the D is unclear. Germline V gives CDR1 LNHDA, CDR2 SQIVND (reference sequence). V lost 7 bases, J lost 8 bases, and 20 bases lay in between. The CDR3 contains 14 residues. This CDR3 is CASTARTDAEGYTF. The CDR3 DNA reads as TGTGCCAGTACTGCGCGAACGGACGCCGAAGGCTACACCTTC.

The chain carries TRBV2 and TRBJ1-1, with 7 nucleotides matching TRBD1. Germline V gives CDR1 SNHLY, CDR2 FYNNEI. The junction had 4 bases not matched to a gene; V was cut back by 9 bases and J by 0 bases. This CDR3 region has 13 residues. Written as DNA, the CDR3 is TGTGCCAGTTCGGGACAGATGAACACTGAAGCTTTCTTT. This encodes CASSGQMNTEAFF.

V is TRBV11-3 and J is TRBJ2-1, with a possible D match to TRBD2 (5 bases). V was pared by 4 bases and J by 4 bases, with 11 bases between. This CDR3 has 14 amino acids. In germline, CDR1 is SGHNT, CDR2 YENEEA. The CDR3 region is CASSYSGTYNEQFF. The CDR3 bases are TGTGCCAGCAGCTACTCGGGAACTTACAATGAGCAGTTCTTC.

The chain uses TRBV9 and TRBJ2-4; 11 positions agree with TRBD1. The length of the CDR3 is 16 residues. Germline V gene data show CDR1 as SGDLS and CDR2 as YYNGEE. V lost 0 bases and J lost 8; bases outside the gene matches: 7. The CDR3 reads CASSVGQGTGGHIQYF. The CDR3 bases are TGTGCCAGCAGCGTAGGGCAGGGGACAGGGGGTCACATTCAGTACTTC.

Worth noting for this clone: The sample contains more than one DNA sequence encoding this CDR3. The genes are TRBV7-8 and TRBJ2-7; D is ambiguous. The length of the CDR3 is 14 residues. Germline CDR1 is SGHVS and CDR2 is FQNEAQ. Trimming pared 0 bases from V and 1 base from J, leaving 7 bases between. In DNA form, the CDR3 reads TGTGCCAGCAGCTTAGCTGGCGGTTCCTACGAGCAGTACTTC. Translated: CASSLAGGSYEQYF.

V gene TRBV7-6 combines with J gene TRBJ2-7, with 8 bases that match TRBD1. CDR1 is SGHVS, CDR2 FNYEAQ, per germline. J lost 3 bases, V lost 6 bases, and 10 bases had no gene match. The CDR3 runs 15 residues. The CDR3 here is CASSSNPGQVYEQYF. The CDR3 DNA is TGTGCCAGCAGTTCGAATCCGGGACAGGTCTACGAGCAGTACTTC.

The rearrangement uses TRBV13 and TRBJ1-2; 7 nucleotides match TRBD1. Germline V gene sequence: CDR1 PRHDT, CDR2 FYEKMQ (reference sequence). The CDR3 spans 14 residues. Trimming removed 5 bases from V and 4 bases from J; junction bases left unmatched: 7. The CDR3 DNA sequence: TGTGCCAGCAGCACCCGGGACAGTGGCTATGGCTACACCTTC. It specifies CASSTRDSGYGYTF.

This chain joins TRBV28 and TRBJ1-1; D call uncertain. V was pared by 7 bases and J by 4 bases, with 10 bases between. The CDR3 extends over 12 amino acids. The V gene's germline CDR1 is MDHEN and CDR2 SYDVKM. The CDR3 reads CASTWTATEAFF. The CDR3 DNA follows: TGTGCCAGCACTTGGACGGCCACTGAAGCTTTCTTT.

The rearrangement links TRBV3-1 (or the pseudogene TRBV3-2) to TRBJ2-3; weak D call: TRBD1 (6 bases). Trimming took 3 bases from V and 3 from J, leaving 10 bases between them. Germline lookup yields CDR1 LGHDT and CDR2 YNNKEL (reference sequence). CDR3 length: 14 residues. CDR3 residues: CASSQGHGTDTQYF. In DNA form, the CDR3 reads TGTGCCAGCAGCCAGGGACATGGGACAGATACGCAGTATTTT.

The chain joins TRBV6-2 or TRBV6-3 to TRBJ2-7; D gene unclear. The V end lost 0 bases, the J end lost 3 bases, and 18 bases lay between the germline ends. The CDR3 consists of 17 residues. The V gene's germline CDR1 is MNHEY and CDR2 SVGEGT. CDR3 DNA: TGTGCCAGCAGTTACTCGAATAACCTGACCCATCGCTACGAGCAGTACTTC. Translation gives CASSYSNNLTHRYEQYF.

The rearrangement links TRBV27 to TRBJ2-7, with 8 bases lining up with TRBD2. Per the germline V gene, CDR1 is MNHEY and CDR2 is SMNVEV (reference sequence). With 8 bases clipped from V and 1 base from J, the junction kept 7 bases outside the gene matches. This CDR3 has 14 residues. The CDR3 spells CASGRSGASYEQYF. As DNA, the CDR3 is TGTGCCAGCGGCCGTAGCGGGGCTTCCTACGAGCAGTACTTC.

The chain carries TRBV28 and TRBJ1-3; weak D call: TRBD1 (6 bases). Deletions cut 1 base from V and 4 bases from J, with 14 bases between. The CDR3 has 16 amino acids. Germline V gives CDR1 MDHEN, CDR2 SYDVKM. CDR3 region: CASSLSRGGVGNTIYF. For the CDR3, the DNA is TGTGCCAGCAGTTTATCCCGAGGGGGGGTCGGAAACACCATATATTTT. Full variable domain (remainder filled in from reference TRBV28 and TRBJ1-3): DVKVTQSSRYLVKRTGEKVFLECVQDMDHENMFWYRQDPGLGLRLIYFSYDVKMKEKGDIPEGYSVSREKKERFSLILESASTNQTSMYLCASSLSRGGVGNTIYFGEGSWLTVV.

The chain is built from TRBV28 and TRBJ2-7; either TRBD1 or TRBD2 may fit D (5 bases each). The CDR3 sequence is 14 residues long. Trimming pared 5 bases from V and 0 bases from J, leaving 11 bases between. CDR1 and CDR2 from the germline V gene are MDHEN and SYDVKM. Here the CDR3 DNA reads TGTGCCAGCAGTGCCTTTGGGACCTCCTACGAGCAGTACTTC. Its translation: CASSAFGTSYEQYF.

This clone was detected many times. The chain uses TRBV6-4 and TRBJ2-7, with D tentatively TRBD2 (5 bases). Germline CDR1 and CDR2: MRHNA and SNTAGT. There are 17 residues in the CDR3. The V and J ends lost 7 bases and 0 bases respectively, with 22 bases between them. The CDR3 here is CASTLCLGLFGSYEQYF. The CDR3 coding sequence is TGTGCCAGCACTCTCTGTCTAGGACTTTTTGGCTCCTACGAGCAGTACTTC.

The V and J genes are TRBV3-1 (or the pseudogene TRBV3-2) and TRBJ2-4, with D tentatively TRBD1 or TRBD2 (5 bases each). The V end lost 1 base, the J end lost 0 bases, and 13 bases lay between the germline ends. Germline V gives CDR1 LGHDT, CDR2 YNNKEL (reference sequence). The CDR3 consists of 17 residues. CDR3 loop: CASSQVWGFTAKNIQYF. DNA of the CDR3: TGTGCCAGCAGCCAAGTTTGGGGGTTCACAGCCAAAAACATTCAGTACTTC.

This clone showed up just once. The rearrangement joins TRBV25-1 to TRBJ2-7; 9 bases are shared with TRBD1. There are 14 residues in the CDR3. Germline CDR1 is MGHDK and CDR2 is SYGVNS. The V segment lost 6 bases and the J segment 0 bases; nucleotides outside the gene matches: 3. The CDR3 bases are TGTGCCAGCAGAAAGGGACAGGGCTCCTACGAGCAGTACTTC. It specifies CASRKGQGSYEQYF.

V is TRBV10-3 and J is TRBJ1-2; D unresolved. This CDR3 is built from 15 residues. Germline V gene data show CDR1 as ENHRY and CDR2 as SYGVKD. V dropped 0 bases and J dropped 7 bases, with 15 bases sitting between them. The CDR3 region has the DNA TGTGCCATCAGTGAGTCTGTATTGCAGGATGGTGGCTACACCTTC. Translated, it gives CAISESVLQDGGYTF.

The rearrangement joins TRBV28 to TRBJ2-5, with D hard to call. The germline V and J ends were trimmed by 6 bases and 4 bases, with 18 bases remaining between them. The CDR3 sequence is 15 residues long. Germline V gene data show CDR1 as MDHEN and CDR2 as SYDVKM. CDR3 sequence reads: CASSALSEMGETQYF. Written as DNA, the CDR3 is TGTGCCAGCAGCGCTCTTTCGGAGATGGGAGAGACCCAGTACTTC.

There are a few counts of this clone. V and J are TRBV5-1 and TRBJ1-1; D is undetermined. This CDR3 has 15 residues. The V and J ends lost 4 bases and 1 base respectively, with 14 bases between them. Germline V CDR1 and CDR2: SGHRS, YFSETQ. DNA for the CDR3: TGCGCCAGCAGCACCTCCTTTAACCCGAACACTGAAGCTTTCTTT. It encodes CASSTSFNPNTEAFF.